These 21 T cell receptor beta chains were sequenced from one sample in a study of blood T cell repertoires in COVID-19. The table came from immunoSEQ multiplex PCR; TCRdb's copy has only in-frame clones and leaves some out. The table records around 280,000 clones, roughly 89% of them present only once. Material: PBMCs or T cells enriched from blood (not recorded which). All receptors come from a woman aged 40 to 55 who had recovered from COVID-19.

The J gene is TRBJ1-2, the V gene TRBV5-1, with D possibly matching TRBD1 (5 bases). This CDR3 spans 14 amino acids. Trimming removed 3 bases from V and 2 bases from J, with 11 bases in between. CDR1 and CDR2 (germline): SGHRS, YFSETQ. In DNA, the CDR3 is TGCGCCAGCAGCTCTGGACACAACAACTATGGCTACACCTTC. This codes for CASSSGHNNYGYTF.

CDR3 DNA sequence: TGTGCCACCAGCAGAGATAGGGGCAAAGCCTACGAGCAGTACTTC. As protein: CATSRDRGKAYEQYF. The chain combines TRBV15 with TRBJ2-7, with a possible D match to TRBD1 (5 bases). This CDR3 has 15 amino acids. CDR1 LNHNV and CDR2 YYDKDF come from the germline V gene (reference sequence). The V and J ends lost 0 bases and 2 bases respectively, with 11 bases between them.

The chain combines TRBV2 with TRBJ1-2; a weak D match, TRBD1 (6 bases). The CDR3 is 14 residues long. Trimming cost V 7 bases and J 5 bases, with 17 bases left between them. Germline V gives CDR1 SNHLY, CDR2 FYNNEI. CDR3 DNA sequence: TGTGCCAGCACCGAAGGCCAGGGGAGTTATGGCTACACCTTC. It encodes CASTEGQGSYGYTF.

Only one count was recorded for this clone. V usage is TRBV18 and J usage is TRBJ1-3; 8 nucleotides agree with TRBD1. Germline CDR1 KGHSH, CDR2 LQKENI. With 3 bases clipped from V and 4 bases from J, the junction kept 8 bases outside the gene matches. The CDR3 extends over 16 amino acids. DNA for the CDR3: TGTGCCAGCTCACCTTCCAGGGGGCGATCCGGAAACACCATATATTTT. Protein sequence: CASSPSRGRSGNTIYF.

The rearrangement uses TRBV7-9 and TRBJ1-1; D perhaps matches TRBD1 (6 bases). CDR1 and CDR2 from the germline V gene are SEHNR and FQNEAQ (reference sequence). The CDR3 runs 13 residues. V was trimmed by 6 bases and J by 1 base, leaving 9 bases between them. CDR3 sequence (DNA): TGTGCCAGCAGACCGACAGGGAACACTGAAGCTTTCTTT. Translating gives CASRPTGNTEAFF.

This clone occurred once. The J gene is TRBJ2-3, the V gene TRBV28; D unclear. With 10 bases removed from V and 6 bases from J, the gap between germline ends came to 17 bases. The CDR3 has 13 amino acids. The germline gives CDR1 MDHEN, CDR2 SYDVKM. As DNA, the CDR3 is TGTGCCACCACTGACGCGGCGCATGATACGCAGTATTTT. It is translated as CATTDAAHDTQYF.

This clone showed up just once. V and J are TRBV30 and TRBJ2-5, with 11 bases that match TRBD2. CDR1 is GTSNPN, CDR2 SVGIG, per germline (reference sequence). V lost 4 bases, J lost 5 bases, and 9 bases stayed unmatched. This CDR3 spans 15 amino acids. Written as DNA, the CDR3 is TGTGCCTGGACCCCCCCTCTAGCGGGAGGTGAGACCCAGTACTTC. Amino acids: CAWTPPLAGGETQYF.

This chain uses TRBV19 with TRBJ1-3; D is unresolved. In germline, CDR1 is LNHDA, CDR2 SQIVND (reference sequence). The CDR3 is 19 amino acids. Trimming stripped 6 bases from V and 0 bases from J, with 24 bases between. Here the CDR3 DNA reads TGTGCCAGTAGAATGGGGTACAGCGGCCCGACTTACTCTGGAAACACCATATATTTT. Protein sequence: CASRMGYSGPTYSGNTIYF.

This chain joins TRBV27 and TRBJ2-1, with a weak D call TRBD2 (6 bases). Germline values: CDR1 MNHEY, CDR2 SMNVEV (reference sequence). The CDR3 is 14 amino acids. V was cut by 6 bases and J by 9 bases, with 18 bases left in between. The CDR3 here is CASRGGTGETEQFF. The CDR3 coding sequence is TGTGCCAGCAGGGGTGGAACGGGAGAGACTGAGCAGTTCTTC.

The CDR3 region is CASSLGGGPYGYTF. The CDR3 coding sequence is TGTGCCAGCTCCCTGGGGGGGGGCCCCTATGGCTACACCTTC. The rearrangement joins TRBV28 to TRBJ1-2; D might be TRBD1 (6 bases). V dropped 8 bases and J dropped 4 bases, with 17 bases sitting between them. This CDR3 has 14 residues. Germline lookup yields CDR1 MDHEN and CDR2 SYDVKM.

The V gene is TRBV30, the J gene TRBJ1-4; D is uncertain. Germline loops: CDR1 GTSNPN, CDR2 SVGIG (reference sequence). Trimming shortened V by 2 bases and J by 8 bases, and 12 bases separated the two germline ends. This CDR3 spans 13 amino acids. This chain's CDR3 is CAWSFRTGEKLFF. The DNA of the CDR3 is TGTGCCTGGAGTTTTAGAACGGGGGAAAAACTGTTTTTT.

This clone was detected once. This chain's CDR3 is CASSVDLRGSTEQFF. In nucleotides, the CDR3 is TGTGCCAGCAGCGTAGATTTGCGCGGGTCAACCGAGCAGTTCTTC. The V and J genes are TRBV9 and TRBJ2-1; tentatively, D is TRBD2 (5 bases). Germline CDR1 reads SGDLS; CDR2 reads YYNGEE. The V end lost 0 bases, the J end lost 10 bases, and 17 bases lay between the germline ends. CDR3 length: 15 residues.

The CDR3 DNA is TGCGCCAGCAGCCAAGCCCGTACTAGCGGCTCTCCCCAAGAGACCCAGTACTTC. This sequence encodes CASSQARTSGSPQETQYF. J is TRBJ2-5 and V is TRBV4-3; TRBD2 agrees at 8 bases. CDR1 LGHNA and CDR2 YSLEER come from the germline V gene. This CDR3 comprises 18 residues. V dropped 1 base and J dropped 1; count of bases not matched to a gene: 11.

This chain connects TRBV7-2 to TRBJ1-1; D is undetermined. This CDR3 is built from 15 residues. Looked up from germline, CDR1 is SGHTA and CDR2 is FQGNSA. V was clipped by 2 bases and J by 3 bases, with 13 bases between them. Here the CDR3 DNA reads TGTGCCAGCAGCTTAAACCCCAGCGGATACACTGAAGCTTTCTTT. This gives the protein CASSLNPSGYTEAFF.

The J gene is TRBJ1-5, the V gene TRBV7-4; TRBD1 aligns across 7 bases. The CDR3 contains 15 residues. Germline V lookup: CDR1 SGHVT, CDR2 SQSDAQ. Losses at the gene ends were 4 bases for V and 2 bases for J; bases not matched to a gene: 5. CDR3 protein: CASSSDRDRNQPQHF. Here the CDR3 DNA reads TGTGCCAGCAGCTCCGACAGGGATCGCAATCAGCCCCAGCATTTT.

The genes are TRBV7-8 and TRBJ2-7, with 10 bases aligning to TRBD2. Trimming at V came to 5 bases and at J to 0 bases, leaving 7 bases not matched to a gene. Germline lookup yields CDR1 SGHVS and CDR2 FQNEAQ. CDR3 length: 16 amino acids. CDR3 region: CASSPRSSGSSYEQYF. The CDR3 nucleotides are TGTGCCAGCAGCCCCAGGTCTAGCGGGAGCTCCTACGAGCAGTACTTC.

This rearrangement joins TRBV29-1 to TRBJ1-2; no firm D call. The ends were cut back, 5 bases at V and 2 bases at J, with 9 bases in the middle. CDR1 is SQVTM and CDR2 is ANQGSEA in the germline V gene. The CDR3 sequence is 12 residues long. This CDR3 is CSVMGGNYGYTF. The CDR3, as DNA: TGCAGCGTTATGGGAGGGAACTATGGCTACACCTTC. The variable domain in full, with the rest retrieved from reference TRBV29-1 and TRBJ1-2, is SAVISQKPSRDICQRGTSLTIQCQVDSQVTMMFWYRQQPGQSLTLIATANQGSEATYESGFVIDKFPISRPNLTFSTLTVSNMSPEDSSIYLCSVMGGNYGYTFGSGTRLTVV.

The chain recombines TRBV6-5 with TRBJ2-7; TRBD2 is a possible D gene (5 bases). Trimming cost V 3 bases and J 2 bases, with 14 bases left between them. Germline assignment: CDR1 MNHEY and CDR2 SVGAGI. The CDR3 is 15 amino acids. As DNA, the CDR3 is TGTGCCAGCAGTTATTCTAGCCGAATAGCCTACGAGCAGTACTTC. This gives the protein CASSYSSRIAYEQYF.

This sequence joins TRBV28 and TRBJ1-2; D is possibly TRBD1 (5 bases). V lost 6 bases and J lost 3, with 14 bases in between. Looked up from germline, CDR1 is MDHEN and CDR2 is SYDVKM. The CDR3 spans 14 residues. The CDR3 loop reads CASRALGDDYGYTF. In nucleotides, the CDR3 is TGTGCCAGCAGAGCGCTAGGGGATGACTATGGCTACACCTTC.

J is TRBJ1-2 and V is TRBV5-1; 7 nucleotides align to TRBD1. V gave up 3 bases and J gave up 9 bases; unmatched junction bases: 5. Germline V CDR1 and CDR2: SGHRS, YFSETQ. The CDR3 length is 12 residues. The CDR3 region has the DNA TGCGCCAGCAGCTATACAGGGGCCAGCTACACCTTC. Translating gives CASSYTGASYTF.

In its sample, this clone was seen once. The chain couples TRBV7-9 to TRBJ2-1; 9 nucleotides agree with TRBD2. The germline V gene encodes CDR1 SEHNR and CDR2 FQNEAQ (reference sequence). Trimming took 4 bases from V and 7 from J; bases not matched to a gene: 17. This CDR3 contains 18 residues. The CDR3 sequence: CASSSSGVLAGVRNEQFF. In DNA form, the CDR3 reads TGTGCCAGCAGCTCGTCCGGGGTCTTAGCGGGAGTCCGGAATGAGCAGTTCTTC.